These 21 T cell receptor beta chains came from one sample sequenced in a study of T cell responses to AZD1222 COVID-19 vaccine. Sequencing was performed with immunoSEQ multiplex PCR; in TCRdb, only in-frame clones are kept and a portion is missing. This sample carries around 200,000 clones, about 90% of them seen once, and the ten largest clones take 0.49%. The sequencing here drew on peripheral blood, taken on day 0 of AZD1222 vaccination. The receptors were gathered from an adult in good health.

This chain links TRBV5-6 with TRBJ2-1, with D perhaps TRBD2 (6 bases). Germline CDR1 is SGHDT and CDR2 is YYEEEE. CDR3 length: 19 residues. V lost 0 bases and J 0 bases, leaving 19 bases between the germline ends. The CDR3 sequence: CASSLAAGSTISSYNEQFF. The CDR3 DNA reads as TGTGCCAGCAGCTTGGCGGCGGGATCAACCATTAGCTCCTACAATGAGCAGTTCTTC.

The chain uses TRBV3-1 (or the pseudogene TRBV3-2) and TRBJ2-2; no clear D gene. V lost 7 bases and J 5 bases, leaving 11 bases between the germline ends. The CDR3 is 13 residues long. Germline loops: CDR1 LGHDT, CDR2 YNNKEL (reference sequence). This CDR3 reads CASNLGETGELFF. CDR3 sequence (DNA): TGTGCCAGCAACCTAGGTGAGACCGGGGAGCTGTTTTTT.

The rearrangement joins TRBV7-2 to TRBJ1-1, with a possible D match to TRBD1 (5 bases). The CDR3 is 16 amino acids. Germline lookup yields CDR1 SGHTA and CDR2 FQGNSA. The ends were cut back, 1 base at V and 1 base at J, with 13 bases in the middle. The CDR3 protein is CASSLGEGTGNTEAFF. In DNA form, the CDR3 reads TGTGCCAGCAGCTTAGGAGAAGGGACGGGGAACACTGAAGCTTTCTTT.

This chain links TRBV3-1 (or the pseudogene TRBV3-2) with TRBJ2-4; 9 nucleotides line up with TRBD2. V shed 4 bases and J 5 bases; nucleotides not matched to a gene: 9. This CDR3 is built from 16 residues. Germline CDR1 LGHDT, CDR2 YNNKEL (reference sequence). The CDR3 protein is CASSPLGLAGQNIQYF. The CDR3 nucleotides read TGTGCCAGCAGCCCCTTAGGGCTAGCGGGACAAAACATTCAGTACTTC.

V usage is TRBV27 and J usage is TRBJ2-3; D might be TRBD1 (5 bases). Trimming stripped 3 bases from V and 8 bases from J, with 6 bases between. The CDR3 has 11 residues. Germline CDR1 reads MNHEY; CDR2 reads SMNVEV (reference sequence). In nucleotides, the CDR3 is TGTGCCAGCAGTTTGGGGCGTACGCAGTATTTT. It translates to CASSLGRTQYF.

This chain connects TRBV9 to TRBJ2-1; 10 bases align to TRBD1. V lost 4 bases and J lost 7; bases outside the gene matches: 5. Germline V gene sequence: CDR1 SGDLS, CDR2 YYNGEE. There are 14 residues in the CDR3. CDR3 loop: CASSIGTGVNEQFF. For the CDR3, the DNA is TGTGCCAGCAGCATCGGGACAGGGGTGAATGAGCAGTTCTTC.

This clone has a single count. The chain joins TRBV4-1 to TRBJ1-2; 10 bases align to TRBD1. The CDR3 has 14 residues. Germline V lookup: CDR1 MGHRA, CDR2 YSYEKL. V gave up 6 bases and J gave up 8 bases; unmatched junction bases: 9. The CDR3 loop is CASSPGQGGRGYTF. CDR3 nucleotide sequence: TGCGCCAGCAGTCCCGGACAGGGGGGAAGAGGCTACACCTTC.

The V and J genes are TRBV19 and TRBJ2-3, with 7 bases lining up with TRBD2. The CDR3 length is 15 residues. The germline V gene encodes CDR1 LNHDA and CDR2 SQIVND (reference sequence). The J segment lost 3 bases and the V segment lost 4 bases, leaving 7 bases of the junction unmatched. CDR3 coding DNA: TGTGCCAGTAGTAACGCGGGAGTAGTTACAGATACGCAGTATTTT. Translation: CASSNAGVVTDTQYF. Drawing the rest from reference TRBV19 and TRBJ2-3, the complete variable domain is DGGITQSPKYLFRKEGQNVTLSCEQNLNHDAMYWYRQDPGQGLRLIYYSQIVNDFQKGDIAEGYSVSREKKESFPLTVTSAQKNPTAFYLCASSNAGVVTDTQYFGPGTRLTVL.

V gene TRBV7-2 combines with J gene TRBJ2-7; TRBD1 matches 8 bases. The CDR3 loop spans 14 amino acids. V lost 6 bases and J lost 0; bases outside the gene matches: 4. CDR1 is SGHTA, CDR2 FQGNSA, per germline. CDR3 sequence (DNA): TGTGCCAGCAGTCGGGACAGGAGCTCCTACGAGCAGTACTTC. Translated: CASSRDRSSYEQYF.

This chain connects TRBV29-1 to TRBJ1-1, with TRBD1 matching 10 bases. Germline-derived CDR1 and CDR2 are SQVTM and ANQGSEA. The V segment lost 6 bases and the J segment 5 bases; nucleotides outside the gene matches: 12. This CDR3 contains 15 residues. CDR3 protein: CSVADRGRPLTEAFF. CDR3 coding DNA: TGCAGCGTGGCAGACAGGGGGCGCCCCCTTACTGAAGCTTTCTTT.

This clone showed up just once. The V gene is TRBV19, the J gene TRBJ2-7, with D possibly being TRBD2 (6 bases). With 5 bases removed from V and 2 bases from J, the gap between germline ends came to 13 bases. This CDR3 spans 14 amino acids. Per the germline V gene, CDR1 is LNHDA and CDR2 is SQIVND (reference sequence). The CDR3 DNA sequence: TGTGCCAGTAGTCCCGAACCGGGGGCCTACGAGCAGTACTTC. Its protein product is CASSPEPGAYEQYF. Looking up the rest from reference TRBV19 and TRBJ2-7 gives the full variable domain: DGGITQSPKYLFRKEGQNVTLSCEQNLNHDAMYWYRQDPGQGLRLIYYSQIVNDFQKGDIAEGYSVSREKKESFPLTVTSAQKNPTAFYLCASSPEPGAYEQYFGPGTRLTVT.

This chain links TRBV19 with TRBJ1-4; no clear D. Germline V gene data show CDR1 as LNHDA and CDR2 as SQIVND (reference sequence). V was clipped by 4 bases and J by 8 bases, with 17 bases between them. This CDR3 is built from 15 residues. The CDR3 region is CASSTALTRVEKLFF. The CDR3 nucleotides read TGTGCCAGTAGTACTGCCCTGACTCGTGTGGAAAAACTGTTTTTT.

The CDR3 sequence: CASSLAWGSYNEQFF. CDR3 nucleotides: TGTGCCAGCAGCTTGGCGTGGGGCTCCTACAATGAGCAGTTCTTC. The J gene is TRBJ2-1, the V gene TRBV7-2; no definite D call. The CDR3 sequence is 15 residues long. From germline, CDR1 is SGHTA and CDR2 FQGNSA. The V end was cut by 3 bases, the J end by 0 bases, with 9 bases between.

The chain couples TRBV27 to TRBJ2-1, with D possibly TRBD2 on 6 matching bases. The CDR3 runs 12 residues. Germline loops: CDR1 MNHEY, CDR2 SMNVEV (reference sequence). V was shortened by 5 bases and J by 6 bases, with 8 bases between the two germline ends. The CDR3 DNA sequence: TGTGCCAGCAGTAGCGGGTTCAATGAGCAGTTCTTC. As protein: CASSSGFNEQFF.

The chain joins TRBV25-1 to TRBJ1-2; 9 nucleotides align to TRBD1. V was pared by 6 bases and J by 7 bases, with 3 bases of the junction left unmatched. The CDR3 is 12 residues long. The germline CDR1 and CDR2 sequences are MGHDK and SYGVNS. The CDR3 sequence is CASRQGAFGYTF. The CDR3 DNA sequence: TGTGCCAGCAGACAGGGGGCCTTTGGCTACACCTTC.

The rearrangement uses TRBV24-1 and TRBJ2-1; D may be TRBD2 (5 bases). The V and J ends lost 1 base and 5 bases respectively, with 11 bases between them. Germline V CDR1 and CDR2: KGHDR, SFDVKD. This CDR3 has 15 residues. CDR3 nucleotides: TGTGCCACCAGTGATTTTCGGCTAGCAGACAATGAGCAGTTCTTC. Residues: CATSDFRLADNEQFF.

The rearrangement links TRBV7-2 to TRBJ1-2, with no clear D. The CDR3 contains 12 residues. Germline-derived CDR1 and CDR2 are SGHTA and FQGNSA. Trimming removed 4 bases at V and 3 bases at J, with 6 bases between. The CDR3 reads CASSYRDYGYTF. The CDR3 DNA is TGTGCCAGCAGCTACCGGGACTATGGCTACACCTTC.

The gene calls are TRBV5-1 and TRBJ2-5; D is possibly TRBD1 (7 bases). V shed 0 bases and J shed 5 bases, with 20 bases lying between them. The CDR3 length is 17 residues. Germline assignment: CDR1 SGHRS and CDR2 YFSETQ. In nucleotides, the CDR3 is TGCGCCAGCAGCTTGGCGGACAGGCTCGGGGCGGGGGAGACCCAGTACTTC. Translating gives CASSLADRLGAGETQYF. The variable domain in full, with the rest retrieved from reference TRBV5-1 and TRBJ2-5, is KAGVTQTPRYLIKTRGQQVTLSCSPISGHRSVSWYQQTPGQGLQFLFEYFSETQRNKGNFPGRFSGRQFSNSRSEMNVSTLELGDSALYLCASSLADRLGAGETQYFGPGTRLLVL.

The genes are TRBV15 and TRBJ2-5; weak D call: TRBD2 (6 bases). V gave up 4 bases and J gave up 0 bases, with 18 bases separating them. Germline values: CDR1 LNHNV, CDR2 YYDKDF (reference sequence). CDR3 length equals 17 residues. The CDR3 here is CATSIVGEVWYQETQYF. The CDR3 DNA follows: TGTGCCACCAGCATAGTGGGGGAGGTTTGGTACCAAGAGACCCAGTACTTC.

The chain couples TRBV30 to TRBJ1-6, with a weak D call TRBD1 (6 bases). The CDR3 consists of 12 residues. The germline CDR1 and CDR2 sequences are GTSNPN and SVGIG (reference sequence). V was pared by 3 bases and J by 7 bases, with 7 bases between. The CDR3 reads CAWSQGNSPLHF. For the CDR3, the DNA is TGTGCCTGGAGCCAGGGGAATTCACCCCTCCACTTT.

The V and J genes are TRBV27 and TRBJ1-2; TRBD1 is a possible D gene (6 bases). V dropped 6 bases and J dropped 6 bases, with 14 bases sitting between them. This CDR3 has 13 residues. From germline, CDR1 is MNHEY and CDR2 SMNVEV (reference sequence). The CDR3 loop is CASRPLGQNGYTF. CDR3 DNA: TGTGCCAGCAGACCACTTGGACAGAATGGCTACACCTTC.